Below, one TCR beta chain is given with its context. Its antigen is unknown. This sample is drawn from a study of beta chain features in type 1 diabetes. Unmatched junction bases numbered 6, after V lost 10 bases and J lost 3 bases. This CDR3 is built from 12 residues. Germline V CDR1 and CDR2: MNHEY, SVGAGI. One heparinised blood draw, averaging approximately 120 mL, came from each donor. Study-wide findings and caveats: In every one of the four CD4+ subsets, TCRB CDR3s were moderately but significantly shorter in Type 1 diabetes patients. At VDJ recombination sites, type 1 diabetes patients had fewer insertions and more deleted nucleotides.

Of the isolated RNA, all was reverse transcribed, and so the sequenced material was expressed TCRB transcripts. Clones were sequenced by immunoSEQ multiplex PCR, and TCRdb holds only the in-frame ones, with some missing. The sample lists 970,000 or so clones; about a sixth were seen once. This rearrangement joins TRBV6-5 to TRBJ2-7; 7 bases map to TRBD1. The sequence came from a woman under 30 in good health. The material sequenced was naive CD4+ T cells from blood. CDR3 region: CATTGVLYEQYF. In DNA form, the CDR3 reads TGTGCCACCACAGGGGTCCTCTACGAGCAGTACTTC.